This TCR beta chain was sequenced during a study of control samples from healthy donors and cancer patients. Trimming took off 7 bases at V and 3 bases at J, with 12 bases between the two ends. CDR3 length: 12 residues. CDR1 is GTSNPN and CDR2 is SVGIG in the germline V gene (reference sequence). The protocol was immunoSEQ multiplex PCR, while the TCRdb copy is restricted to in-frame clones and leaves out a portion. The sample comprises some 71,000 clones, 89% of which are singletons, and around 19% rests with the top ten. The material sequenced was PBMCs. The clonotype originates from a man between 60 and 75 years old with lung cancer. The J gene is TRBJ1-1, the V gene TRBV30; D uncertain. In DNA, the CDR3 is TGTGCCTTAAGAGGGCCCTACACTGAAGCTTTCTTT. It translates to CALRGPYTEAFF.